These 14 T cell receptor beta chains were sequenced from one sample in a study of CD8 T cells in ankylosing spondylitis (dated by TCRdb to 2016 to 2017). What the work shows at the level of the full study, not this receptor alone: A TCR beta motif of eight highly homologous amino acid variants appeared characteristic of blood from ankylosing spondylitis patients.

Antigens for these TCRs are unknown. The library was obtained by 5' RACE. Sequenced using an Illumina HiSeq 2500. The public reads were quality trimmed at Q25 with fastp and then assembled into clones with MiXCR by TCRdb, keeping productive beta chains. Rows merge per CDR3 protein into single entries with the most common DNA and genes. The sample table records 200,000 to 250,000 distinct CDR3 sequences; about 7% of these occur just once. The ten largest clones take up approximately 15% of the sample. Sequences were obtained from blood, either unsorted or a sorted T cell fraction (not recorded which). The source of these receptors is a male donor with ankylosing spondylitis.

Only a few counts were recorded for this clonotype. The chain links TRBV6-5 to TRBJ1-1; D not resolved. CDR3 length equals 14 residues. Per germline, CDR1 MNHEY and CDR2 SVGAGI. Deletions cut 0 bases from V and 1 base from J, with 6 bases between. The CDR3 DNA reads TGTGCCAGCAGTTACTCGAGGCCGAACACTGAAGCTTTCTTT. It yields the protein CASSYSRPNTEAFF.

This clonotype occurred many times. The CDR3 spells CASSSGTTNQPQHF. In nucleotides, the CDR3 is TGTGCCAGCAGCTCCGGGACAACAAATCAGCCCCAGCATTTT. The chain employs TRBV6-1 and TRBJ1-5, with D perhaps matching TRBD1 (6 bases). This CDR3 spans 14 amino acids. Germline V gene sequence: CDR1 MNHNS, CDR2 SASEGT. V was pared by 6 bases and J by 4 bases, with 13 bases between.

This clonotype was counted many times. The chain links TRBV9 to TRBJ1-1; TRBD1 might be the D (6 bases). The V end was cut by 1 base, the J end by 1 base, with 11 bases between. The CDR3 sequence is 15 residues long. CDR1 and CDR2 from the germline V gene are SGDLS and YYNGEE. The CDR3 coding sequence is TGTGCCAGCAGCGTACAACAGGGTAGGAACACTGAAGCTTTCTTT. Its protein is CASSVQQGRNTEAFF.

This clonotype showed up just a few times. V usage is TRBV11-2 and J usage is TRBJ2-7, with 11 bases aligning to TRBD1. Trimming removed 5 bases from V and 0 bases from J; junction bases left unmatched: 18. The germline V gene has CDR1 SGHAT and CDR2 FQNNGV. The CDR3 length is 20 residues. CDR3 sequence: CASSIPRSGQGVLSSYEQYF. CDR3 sequence (DNA): TGTGCCAGCAGCATACCCCGTTCGGGACAGGGGGTTTTAAGCTCCTACGAGCAGTACTTC.

This clonotype showed up many times. The V gene is TRBV15, the J gene TRBJ1-2, with 10 bases lining up with TRBD1. In germline, CDR1 is LNHNV, CDR2 YYDKDF (reference sequence). This CDR3 contains 15 residues. V was clipped by 3 bases and J by 6 bases; unmatched bases: 7. The CDR3 DNA is TGTGCCACCAGCAGGACAGGGGGCTTGGGGCATGGCTACACCTTC. This translates into CATSRTGGLGHGYTF.

This clonotype was seen repeatedly, ten times or more. The gene calls are TRBV12-3 or TRBV12-4 and TRBJ1-3; 9 bases map to TRBD1. V was pared by 5 bases and J by 0 bases, with 5 bases of the junction left unmatched. The length of the CDR3 is 16 residues. Written as DNA, the CDR3 is TGTGCCAGCAGTGGGGACAGGGTAAACTCTGGAAACACCATATATTTT. Translating gives CASSGDRVNSGNTIYF.

This clonotype was picked up many times. This chain links TRBV29-1 with TRBJ2-3; 10 nucleotides line up with TRBD2. CDR1 is SQVTM, CDR2 ANQGSEA, per germline. The CDR3 extends over 14 amino acids. J was trimmed by 6 bases and V by 7 bases; bases with no gene match: 10. As DNA, the CDR3 is TGCAGCGCCCGGACTAGCGGCCTTTCTGATACGCAGTATTTT. Translating it yields CSARTSGLSDTQYF.

The V gene is TRBV7-8, the J gene TRBJ2-5, with D perhaps TRBD1 (6 bases). The CDR3 runs 16 residues. Between the trimmed V and J ends, which lost 0 bases and 1 base, there was a span of 12 bases. Germline values: CDR1 SGHVS, CDR2 FQNEAQ. CDR3 amino acids: CASSLAGQGRQETQYF. Here the CDR3 DNA reads TGTGCCAGCAGCTTAGCTGGGCAGGGGCGCCAAGAGACCCAGTACTTC.

This clonotype was observed at least ten times. The chain uses TRBV6-1 and TRBJ2-1; no firm D call. Germline values: CDR1 MNHNS, CDR2 SASEGT. V was cut by 7 bases and J by 3 bases, with 13 bases left in between. The CDR3 has 14 residues. DNA for the CDR3: TGTGCCAGCACCCACCCCGCCAACTACAATGAGCAGTTCTTC. Protein sequence: CASTHPANYNEQFF.

V is TRBV4-1 and J is TRBJ2-7, with TRBD1 matching over 10 bases. Germline loops: CDR1 MGHRA, CDR2 YSYEKL. This CDR3 comprises 15 residues. Trimming cost V 4 bases and J 6 bases; bases outside gene matches: 9. The CDR3 sequence: CASSPPGTGVIEQYF. CDR3 nucleotides: TGCGCCAGCAGCCCACCAGGGACAGGGGTGATCGAGCAGTACTTC.

This clonotype was seen a handful of times. The chain joins TRBV24-1 to TRBJ2-1; 8 nucleotides align to TRBD2. Germline V CDR1 and CDR2: KGHDR, SFDVKD. V dropped 4 bases and J dropped 7; count of bases not matched to a gene: 14. CDR3 length: 17 amino acids. The CDR3 is CATSDRRFSGSRNEQFF. The CDR3 bases are TGTGCCACCAGTGACCGACGGTTCAGCGGGAGTAGGAATGAGCAGTTCTTC.

In its sample, this clonotype was seen many times. The chain links TRBV21-1 to TRBJ2-7. TRBV21-1 is recorded as a pseudogene. The CDR3 extends over 14 amino acids. As DNA, the CDR3 is TGTGCCAGCAGCCCCCATGCAGACTCTTGGGAGCAGTACTTC. This sequence encodes CASSPHADSWEQYF.

The rearrangement joins TRBV6-5 to TRBJ1-1; 7 bases map to TRBD1. Germline V gene data show CDR1 as MNHEY and CDR2 as SVGAGI. Trimming took 6 bases from V and 7 from J; bases not matched to a gene: 2. The CDR3 sequence is 11 residues long. The CDR3 reads CASRQGFEAFF. The CDR3 region has the DNA TGTGCCAGCAGACAGGGGTTTGAAGCTTTCTTT.

This clonotype has at least ten counts. The rearrangement links TRBV4-3 to TRBJ2-3; D unclear. The CDR3 has 14 amino acids. Germline-derived CDR1 and CDR2 are LGHNA and YSLEER. V lost 4 bases to trimming and J lost 4 bases, with 12 bases between them. Here the CDR3 reads CASSPTTTSDTQYF. The CDR3 DNA reads TGCGCCAGCAGCCCCACGACAACTTCAGATACGCAGTATTTT.